This TCR beta chain was obtained from a study of control samples from healthy donors and cancer patients (TCRdb year 2020). Concerning this clone: It lacks a known antigen. Base qualities are not recorded, but no much larger clone differs from it by a single base.

The CDR3 has 22 amino acids, counting the end cysteine and phenylalanine. The sequence is cut down to CDR3 DNA, 66 bases in frame from base 1. Germline trimming amounts to 6 bases on V and 0 bases on J, with 25 as the count of junction bases outside the gene matches. Via the germline V gene, CDR1 is MNHEY and CDR2 SVGEGT. To prepare the library, the immunoSEQ multiplex PCR assay was applied. In TCRdb, the immuneACCESS table is reduced to in-frame sequences with V and J assigned. These tables do not hold every clone; where another copy was compared, an unresolved V gene accounts for under half, and the others remain unexplained. The sample profile shows almost 90,000 clones; around 85% of them were found once. Clones ranked in the top ten supply over 2% of the sample.

This receptor was taken from a woman in her forties in good health. The chain was built from TRBV6-2 or TRBV6-3 and TRBJ2-1, and 8 bases in between align with TRBD2. Input material: blood. The sequenced DNA is TGTGCCAGCAGCCACGGGGCCCTCGGGCCAGCGCGCGGGGGGCGCTCCTACAATGAGCAGTTCTTC. Its amino acids are CASSHGALGPARGGRSYNEQFF.